This T cell receptor beta chain was obtained from a study of blood T cell repertoires in COVID-19. On the study more broadly: From the United States, Italy and Spain came samples of acute and convalescent COVID-19. PBMCs, B-cell-depleted T cells, or T cells provided the cDNA or gDNA that made up the material.

The ends lost 1 base at V and 5 bases at J; junction bases unmatched: 2. The CDR3 is 15 residues long. Germline values: CDR1 WSHSY, CDR2 SAAADI. The study drew participants aged about 18 to 89 years from approximately 25 US areas. Participants were placed into cohorts based on the clinical history they reported. Generated by immunoSEQ multiplex PCR, the TCRdb table keeps only in-frame clones and is missing some. This sample has around 260,000 clones, with 90% found just once. Sequenced: PBMCs or T cells enriched from blood (not recorded which). This TCR was recovered from a woman in her 30s who had recovered from COVID-19. This chain uses TRBV10-2 with TRBJ2-1; 10 bases match TRBD2. The CDR3 bases are TGCGCCAGCAGTGAGTTTGGACTAGCGGACAATGAGCAGTTCTTC. Translated: CASSEFGLADNEQFF.